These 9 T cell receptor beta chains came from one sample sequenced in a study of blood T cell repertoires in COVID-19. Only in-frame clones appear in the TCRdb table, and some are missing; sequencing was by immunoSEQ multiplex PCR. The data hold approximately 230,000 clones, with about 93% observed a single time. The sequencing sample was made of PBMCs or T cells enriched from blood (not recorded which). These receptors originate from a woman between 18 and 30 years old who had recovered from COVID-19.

CDR3 coding DNA: TGTGCCAGCAGCATGGGGACAGTTCTTAATGAAAAACTGTTTTTT. Amino acids: CASSMGTVLNEKLFF. This rearrangement joins TRBV11-2 to TRBJ1-4; TRBD1 matches at 7 bases. This CDR3 has 15 amino acids. The junction had 7 bases not matched to a gene; V was cut back by 5 bases and J by 4 bases. Germline V lookup: CDR1 SGHAT, CDR2 FQNNGV.

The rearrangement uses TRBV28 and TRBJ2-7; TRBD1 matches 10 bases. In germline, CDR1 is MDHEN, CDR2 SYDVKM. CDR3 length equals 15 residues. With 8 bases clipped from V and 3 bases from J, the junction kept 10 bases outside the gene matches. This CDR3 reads CASSPLGQGHYEQYF. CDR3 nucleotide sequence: TGTGCCAGCTCCCCTTTGGGACAGGGGCACTACGAGCAGTACTTC.

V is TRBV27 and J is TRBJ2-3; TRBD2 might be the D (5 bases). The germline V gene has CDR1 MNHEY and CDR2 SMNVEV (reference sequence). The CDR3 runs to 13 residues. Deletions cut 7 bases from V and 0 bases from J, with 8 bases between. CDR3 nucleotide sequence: TGTGCCAGCACCCGGGGAAGCACAGATACGCAGTATTTT. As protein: CASTRGSTDTQYF.

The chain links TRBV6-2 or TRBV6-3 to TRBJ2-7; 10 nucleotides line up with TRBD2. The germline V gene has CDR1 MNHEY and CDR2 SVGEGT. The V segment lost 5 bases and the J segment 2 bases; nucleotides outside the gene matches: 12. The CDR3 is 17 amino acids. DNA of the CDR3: TGTGCCAGCAGTGACCGAGCGGGGGGGCCAAAAGCCTACGAGCAGTACTTC. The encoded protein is CASSDRAGGPKAYEQYF.

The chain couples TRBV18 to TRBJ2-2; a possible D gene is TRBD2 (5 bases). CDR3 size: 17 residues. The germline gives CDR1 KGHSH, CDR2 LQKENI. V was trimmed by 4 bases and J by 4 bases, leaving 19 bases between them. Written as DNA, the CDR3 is TGTGCCAGCTCACTAACGTCTGGCGGGCGCGGCACCGGGGAGCTGTTTTTT. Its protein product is CASSLTSGGRGTGELFF.

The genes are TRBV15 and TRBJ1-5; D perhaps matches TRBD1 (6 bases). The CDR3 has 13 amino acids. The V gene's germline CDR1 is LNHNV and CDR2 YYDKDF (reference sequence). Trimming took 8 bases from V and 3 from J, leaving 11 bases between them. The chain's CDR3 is CATAQGINQPQHF. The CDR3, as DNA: TGTGCCACCGCGCAGGGGATCAATCAGCCCCAGCATTTT.

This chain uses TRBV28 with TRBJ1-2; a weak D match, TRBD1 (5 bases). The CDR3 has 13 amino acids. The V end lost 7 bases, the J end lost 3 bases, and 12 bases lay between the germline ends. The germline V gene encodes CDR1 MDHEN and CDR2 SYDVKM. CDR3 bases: TGTGCCAGCACCGAAGGGGATTACTATGGCTACACCTTC. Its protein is CASTEGDYYGYTF.

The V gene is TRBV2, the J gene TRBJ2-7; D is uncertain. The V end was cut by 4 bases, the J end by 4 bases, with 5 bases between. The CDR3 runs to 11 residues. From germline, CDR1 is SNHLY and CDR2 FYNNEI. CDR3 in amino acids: CASSAVYEQYF. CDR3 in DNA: TGTGCCAGCAGTGCCGTGTACGAGCAGTACTTC.

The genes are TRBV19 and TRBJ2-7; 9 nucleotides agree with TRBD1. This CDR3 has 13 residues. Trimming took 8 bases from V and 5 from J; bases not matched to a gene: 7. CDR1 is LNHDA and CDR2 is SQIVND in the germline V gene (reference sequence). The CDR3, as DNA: TGTGCCAGTTCCCGGACAGGGGAACACGAGCAGTACTTC. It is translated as CASSRTGEHEQYF.